The rows below give T cell receptor beta chains drawn from one sample of a study of blood T cell repertoires in COVID-19. The table came from immunoSEQ multiplex PCR; TCRdb's copy has only in-frame clones and leaves some out. Altogether fewer than 60,000 clones are present, around 82% being singletons, with the ten largest covering approximately 27%. The source material was peripheral blood. The receptors come from an elderly woman with COVID-19, enrolled during active disease. Both conserved end residues are part of each CDR3. Each record gives: D gene, V gene, J gene, clone size, CDR3 protein, CDR3 DNA. D genes are given only for firm matches. Where a row states a size, it is once, few, many or the class of an expanded clone; other rows omit it.

NA	TRBV7-2	TRBJ1-2	NA	CASSTSTAFNYGYTF	TGTGCCAGCAGCACTTCGACAGCCTTTAACTATGGCTACACCTTC
NA	TRBV7-9	TRBJ2-1	once	CASSLALARFF	TGTGCCAGCAGCTTAGCGCTAGCTAGGTTCTTC
NA	TRBV5-1	TRBJ2-3	NA	CASSLGGTSTDTQYF	TGCGCCAGCAGCTTGGGAGGGACTAGCACAGATACGCAGTATTTT
NA	TRBV7-6	TRBJ1-1	NA	CASSPTRGSANTEAFF	TGTGCCAGCAGCCCGACCCGGGGATCCGCGAACACTGAAGCTTTCTTT
NA	TRBV14	TRBJ2-2	NA	CASSRQTMNTGELFF	TGTGCCAGCAGTCGACAGACGATGAACACCGGGGAGCTGTTTTTT
NA	TRBV6-6	TRBJ2-2	NA	CASSYSKRANTGELFF	TGTGCCAGCAGTTACTCGAAGCGGGCGAACACCGGGGAGCTGTTTTTT
TRBD2	TRBV7-3	TRBJ2-1	NA	CASSQSGNTYNEQFF	TGTGCCAGCAGCCAAAGCGGGAATACATACAATGAGCAGTTCTTC
NA	TRBV28	TRBJ1-1	many	CASSLTGFAEAFF	TGTGCCAGCAGTCTCACGGGGTTCGCTGAAGCTTTCTTT
NA	TRBV9	TRBJ2-7	NA	CASSARLASYEQYF	TGTGCCAGCAGCGCTCGGCTAGCCTCCTACGAGCAGTACTTC
NA	TRBV6-5	TRBJ2-2	NA	CASRQGNGELFF	TGTGCCAGCAGGCAGGGGAACGGGGAGCTGTTTTTT
NA	TRBV19	TRBJ1-3	NA	CASSFSSGMAGNTIYF	TGTGCCAGTTCTTTCTCGTCGGGGATGGCTGGAAACACCATATATTTT
TRBD1	TRBV6-6	TRBJ2-7	NA	CASRPQGVVSYEQYF	TGTGCCAGCAGGCCCCAGGGGGTTGTTTCCTACGAGCAGTACTTC
NA	TRBV13	TRBJ1-1	NA	CASSEETEAFF	TGTGCCAGCAGCGAGGAGACTGAAGCTTTCTTT
TRBD1	TRBV9	TRBJ2-7	NA	CASSPGQGWGEQYF	TGTGCCAGCAGCCCGGGACAGGGGTGGGGAGAGCAGTACTTC
NA	TRBV18	TRBJ2-7	NA	CASSRTTRYEQYF	TGTGCCAGCTCCCGGACTACCAGGTACGAGCAGTACTTC
TRBD1	TRBV11-3	TRBJ2-7	NA	CASSFAGTGEAYEQYF	TGTGCCAGCAGCTTCGCCGGGACAGGGGAAGCCTACGAGCAGTACTTC
TRBD1	TRBV6-5	TRBJ1-4	NA	CASSRTGRNNEKLFF	TGTGCCAGCAGTAGGACAGGGCGGAATAATGAAAAACTGTTTTTT
TRBD1	TRBV19	TRBJ2-7	NA	CASSTNRGNEQYF	TGTGCCAGTAGTACTAACAGGGGTAACGAGCAGTACTTC
NA	TRBV5-4	TRBJ2-6	once	CASSAGQAGANVLTF	TGTGCCAGCAGCGCAGGACAAGCTGGGGCCAACGTCCTGACTTTC
TRBD2	TRBV2	TRBJ2-7	once	CASKKGLAGDYEQYF	TGTGCCAGCAAAAAGGGACTAGCGGGAGACTACGAGCAGTACTTC
TRBD2	TRBV7-9	TRBJ2-2	NA	CASSLAGLAGTGELFF	TGTGCCAGCAGCTTAGCGGGACTAGCGGGGACCGGGGAGCTGTTTTTT
NA	TRBV29-1	TRBJ1-1	NA	CSVEEDHGVPMNTEAFF	TGCAGCGTTGAAGAAGATCACGGGGTACCGATGAACACTGAAGCTTTCTTT
NA	TRBV5-4	TRBJ2-7	NA	CASSSLYEQYF	TGTGCCAGCAGCTCCCTCTACGAGCAGTACTTC
TRBD1	TRBV6-5	TRBJ2-1	few	CASSRGQGSNEQFF	TGTGCCAGCAGTCGCGGACAGGGGTCGAATGAGCAGTTCTTC
NA	TRBV30	TRBJ2-6	few	CAWSVGDSGANVLTF	TGTGCCTGGAGTGTAGGGGATTCTGGGGCCAACGTCCTGACTTTC
NA	TRBV19	TRBJ1-2	NA	CASSRSLHSSYGYTF	TGTGCCAGTAGTAGAAGTTTACACAGCTCCTATGGCTACACCTTC
NA	TRBV5-1	TRBJ2-1	NA	CASSTGPPGAFNEQFF	TGCGCCAGCAGCACGGGGCCACCGGGAGCGTTCAATGAGCAGTTCTTC
TRBD2	TRBV6-4	TRBJ2-2	few	CASSEGGRNTGELFF	TGTGCCAGCAGTGAAGGCGGGAGGAACACCGGGGAGCTGTTTTTT
TRBD1	TRBV5-1	TRBJ1-3	NA	CASSKTGVGNTIYF	TGCGCCAGCAGCAAGACAGGGGTCGGAAACACCATATATTTT
NA	TRBV9	TRBJ2-2	NA	CASSAGRIANTGELFF	TGTGCCAGCAGCGCCGGCAGGATCGCGAACACCGGGGAGCTGTTTTTT
NA	TRBV7-9	TRBJ1-3	few	CASSLVAGRSGNTIYF	TGTGCCAGCAGCCTAGTTGCGGGCCGCTCTGGAAACACCATATATTTT
NA	TRBV28	TRBJ2-7	NA	CASRSTGTQSYEQYF	TGTGCCAGCAGATCAACCGGGACACAATCCTACGAGCAGTACTTC
NA	TRBV6-5	TRBJ2-7	NA	CASSYSGVHEQYF	TGTGCCAGCAGTTACTCAGGGGTCCACGAGCAGTACTTC
TRBD2	TRBV11-2	TRBJ2-1	NA	CASSLSAGGGNEQFF	TGTGCCAGCAGCCTCAGCGCGGGGGGGGGCAATGAGCAGTTCTTC
NA	TRBV6-1	TRBJ2-2	NA	CASSSWKGTGELFF	TGTGCCAGCAGTTCATGGAAGGGGACCGGGGAGCTGTTTTTT
TRBD1	TRBV2	TRBJ2-7	NA	CASSIDRGYEQYF	TGTGCCAGCAGTATTGACAGGGGCTACGAGCAGTACTTC
NA	TRBV12-5	TRBJ2-5	NA	CASGLGHGPETQYF	TGTGCTAGTGGTTTGGGGCATGGCCCCGAGACCCAGTACTTC
TRBD2	TRBV12-5	TRBJ2-5	NA	CASGLGLAGYQETQYF	TGTGCTAGTGGCCTAGGACTAGCGGGATACCAAGAGACCCAGTACTTC
NA	TRBV7-9	TRBJ1-1	NA	CASSLAPEDTEAFF	TGTGCCAGCAGCTTAGCGCCCGAGGACACTGAAGCTTTCTTT
NA	TRBV3-1/TRBV3-2	TRBJ1-6	NA	CASSPGQNSPLHF	TGTGCCAGCAGCCCCGGACAGAATTCACCCCTCCACTTT
TRBD1	TRBV7-9	TRBJ2-2	NA	CASSARTGLGELFF	TGTGCCAGCAGCGCGCGGACAGGGCTCGGGGAGCTGTTTTTT
TRBD1	TRBV6-6	TRBJ1-2	NA	CASSSGQVYGYTF	TGTGCCAGCAGCTCAGGACAGGTCTATGGCTACACCTTC
TRBD1	TRBV28	TRBJ1-6	NA	CASQTGAQSPLHF	TGTGCCAGCCAGACAGGGGCGCAGTCACCCCTCCACTTT
NA	TRBV6-1	TRBJ1-1	NA	CASSELVLGENTEAFF	TGTGCCAGCAGTGAGCTGGTTTTGGGCGAGAACACTGAAGCTTTCTTT
TRBD1	TRBV7-9	TRBJ1-6	NA	CASSLARDRESPLHF	TGTGCCAGCAGCCTGGCCCGGGACAGGGAATCACCCCTCCACTTT
TRBD1	TRBV7-3	TRBJ1-1	NA	CASSLGQGTEAFF	TGTGCCAGCAGCCTCGGACAGGGTACTGAAGCTTTCTTT
NA	TRBV3-1/TRBV3-2	TRBJ2-1	NA	CASSQRGYNEQFF	TGTGCCAGCAGCCAAAGGGGCTACAATGAGCAGTTCTTC
NA	TRBV6-5	TRBJ2-3	once	CASSLRQADTQYF	TGTGCCAGCAGTTTGCGACAGGCGGATACGCAGTATTTT